This T cell receptor (beta chain) was obtained from a study of blood T cell repertoires in COVID-19. This CDR3 has 14 residues. V lost 1 base and J lost 1, with 7 bases in between. Germline V gene sequence: CDR1 LGHNA, CDR2 YNFKEQ. The table came from immunoSEQ multiplex PCR; TCRdb's copy has only in-frame clones and leaves some out. The sample has about 260,000 clones, about 87% seen once. The receptor was isolated from a woman in her seventies with COVID-19, enrolled during active disease. The chain couples TRBV4-2 to TRBJ2-5, with unresolved D. Sample: peripheral blood. The CDR3 sequence is CASSQGPSQETQYF. The DNA of the CDR3 is TGTGCCAGCAGCCAAGGTCCTAGCCAAGAGACCCAGTACTTC.